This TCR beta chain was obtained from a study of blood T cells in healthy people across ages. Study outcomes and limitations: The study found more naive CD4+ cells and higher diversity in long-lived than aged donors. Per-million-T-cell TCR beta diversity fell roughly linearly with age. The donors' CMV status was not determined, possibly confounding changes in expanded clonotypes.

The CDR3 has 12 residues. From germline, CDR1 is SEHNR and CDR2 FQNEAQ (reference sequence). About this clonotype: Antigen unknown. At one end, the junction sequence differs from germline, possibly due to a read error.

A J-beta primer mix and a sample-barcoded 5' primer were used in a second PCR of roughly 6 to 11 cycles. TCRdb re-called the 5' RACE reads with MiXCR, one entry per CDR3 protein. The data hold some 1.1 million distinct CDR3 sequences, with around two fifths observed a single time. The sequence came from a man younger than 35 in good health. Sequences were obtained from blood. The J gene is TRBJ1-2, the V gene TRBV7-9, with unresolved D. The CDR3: CAGSLPQLTYTF. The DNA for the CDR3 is TGTGCCGGCAGCTTACCTCAGCTTACCTACACCTTC.